The 5 T cell receptor beta chains reported below all come from one sample, sequenced in a study of blood T cell repertoires in COVID-19. Clones were sequenced by immunoSEQ multiplex PCR, and TCRdb holds only the in-frame ones, with some missing. The sample carries 200,000 to 250,000 clones, over 80% recorded once. Material: PBMCs or T cells enriched from blood (not recorded which). Source of these receptors: a woman younger than 45 who had been exposed to COVID-19.

This chain joins TRBV24-1 and TRBJ1-2; D is ambiguous. This CDR3 has 15 amino acids. Germline loops: CDR1 KGHDR, CDR2 SFDVKD. Trimming took 4 bases from V and 3 from J, leaving 14 bases between them. The CDR3 DNA reads TGTGCCACCAGTGACCAACGTGACGGGTACTATGGCTACACCTTC. It yields the protein CATSDQRDGYYGYTF.

This rearrangement joins TRBV3-1 (or the pseudogene TRBV3-2) to TRBJ2-2, with 14 bases fitting TRBD2. CDR1 LGHDT and CDR2 YNNKEL come from the germline V gene (reference sequence). The length of the CDR3 is 16 residues. The junction had 4 bases not matched to a gene; V was cut back by 4 bases and J by 6 bases. In DNA form, the CDR3 reads TGTGCCAGCAGCCCTAGACTAGCGGGAGGGCCCGGGGAGCTGTTTTTT. Its protein is CASSPRLAGGPGELFF.

This chain links TRBV6-5 with TRBJ2-5; D ambiguous. V dropped 5 bases and J dropped 5 bases, with 6 bases sitting between them. CDR3 length: 11 residues. CDR1 MNHEY and CDR2 SVGAGI come from the germline V gene. The CDR3 DNA sequence: TGTGCCAGCAGTCCTGCGGAGACCCAGTACTTC. It specifies CASSPAETQYF.

J is TRBJ2-3 and V is TRBV11-2; 8 bases are shared with TRBD2. Per germline, CDR1 SGHAT and CDR2 FQNNGV. With V trimmed by 4 bases and J by 6 bases, 18 bases remained unmatched. This CDR3 has 18 residues. CDR3 in DNA: TGTGCCAGCAGCTCCCCCGGGGTGGTAGCGGGGATCCCCGATACGCAGTATTTT. Encoded protein: CASSSPGVVAGIPDTQYF.

The chain couples TRBV4-1 to TRBJ1-1; D is unclear. This CDR3 is 13 amino acids long. V shed 1 base and J shed 6 bases, with 9 bases lying between them. Looked up from germline, CDR1 is MGHRA and CDR2 is YSYEKL. The CDR3 coding sequence is TGCGCCAGCAGCCAAGTTCTGGGCGCTGAAGCTTTCTTT. It encodes CASSQVLGAEAFF.